Presented here are 20 T cell receptor beta chains from one specimen sequenced in a study of T-cell reconstitution after alpha-beta-depleted transplantation in children. Unique molecular identifiers were used to barcode this TCRbeta library. TCRdb independently ran MiXCR on the PCR reads; one entry per CDR3 protein. This table holds about 440,000 distinct CDR3 sequences, around 46% found once. Sequencing was performed on PBMCs, taken before TCRalphabeta/CD19-depleted stem cell transplant. The receptor set was obtained from a girl aged 2 to 10 with aplastic anemia, due to receive a stem cell transplant.

The rearrangement joins TRBV6-1 to TRBJ2-1, with 12 bases identical to TRBD2. Per germline, CDR1 MNHNS and CDR2 SASEGT. J was trimmed by 0 bases and V by 5 bases; bases with no gene match: 2. The CDR3 covers 16 residues. DNA for the CDR3: TGTGCCAGCAGTCGGGGACTAGCGGGCTCCTACAATGAGCAGTTCTTC. This encodes CASSRGLAGSYNEQFF.

This clonotype was observed a handful of times. The rearrangement joins TRBV18 to TRBJ2-1, with TRBD1 identical over 8 bases. The CDR3 extends over 17 amino acids. Germline V gene lookup returns CDR1 KGHSH and CDR2 LQKENI. J gave up 5 bases and V 3 bases, and 12 bases lay outside the gene matches. CDR3 amino acids: CASSPGQAPFRHNEQFF. CDR3 nucleotide sequence: TGTGCCAGCTCACCGGGACAGGCACCTTTCCGCCACAATGAGCAGTTCTTC.

The CDR3 is CASTWTSGTNEQFF. In nucleotides, the CDR3 is TGTGCCAGCACCTGGACTAGCGGGACAAATGAGCAGTTCTTC. The rearrangement uses TRBV12-3 or TRBV12-4 and TRBJ2-1; 12 bases fit TRBD2. The V segment lost 7 bases and the J segment 7 bases; nucleotides outside the gene matches: 5. CDR3 length: 14 amino acids.

V and J are TRBV7-4 and TRBJ2-1; TRBD2 is a possible D gene (5 bases). Germline CDR1 is SGHVT and CDR2 is SQSDAQ. V lost 3 bases and J 9 bases, leaving 12 bases between the germline ends. CDR3 size: 13 residues. DNA for the CDR3: TGTGCCAGCAGCTTTCCAGCGGAGGTTGAGCAGTTCTTC. Translating gives CASSFPAEVEQFF. Drawing the rest from reference TRBV7-4 and TRBJ2-1, the complete variable domain is GAGVSQSPRYKVAKRGRDVALRCDSISGHVTLYWYRQTLGQGSEVLTYSQSDAQRDKSGRPSGRFSAERPERSVSTLKIQRTEQGDSAVYLCASSFPAEVEQFFGPGTRLTVL.

The rearrangement joins TRBV20-1 to TRBJ2-1; D is ambiguous. This CDR3 has 12 amino acids. Germline V gene data show CDR1 as DFQATT and CDR2 as SNEGSKA (reference sequence). Between the trimmed V and J ends, which lost 3 bases and 5 bases, there was a span of 8 bases. The CDR3 sequence is CSAREMDNEQFF. The CDR3 coding sequence is TGCAGTGCTAGGGAGATGGACAATGAGCAGTTCTTC.

This clonotype showed up many times. This chain joins TRBV15 and TRBJ1-1; D uncertain. V was shortened by 0 bases and J by 5 bases, with 10 bases between the two germline ends. Germline V gene lookup returns CDR1 LNHNV and CDR2 YYDKDF (reference sequence). This CDR3 comprises 14 residues. CDR3 bases: TGTGCCACCAGCAGAGATTATACGGGAACTGAAGCTTTCTTT. Protein product: CATSRDYTGTEAFF.

Details on this clonotype: The junction departs from germline at one end; a sequencing error may be responsible. V is TRBV7-9 and J is TRBJ2-2; D is unclear. The V gene's germline CDR1 is SEHNR and CDR2 FQNEAQ (reference sequence). There are 8 residues in the CDR3. The CDR3, as DNA: TGTGCCAGCAGCTTAGTAGTTTTT. Its protein product is CASSLVVF.

The V call is TRBV19, the J call TRBJ1-2; D uncertain. Germline CDR1 is LNHDA and CDR2 is SQIVND (reference sequence). Deletions cut 3 bases from V and 4 bases from J, with 15 bases between. This CDR3 region has 15 residues. CDR3 protein: CASSIGRDRGYGYTF. For the CDR3, the DNA is TGTGCCAGTAGTATCGGGAGGGATCGCGGCTATGGCTACACCTTC. Complete variable domain (other parts from reference TRBV19 and TRBJ1-2): DGGITQSPKYLFRKEGQNVTLSCEQNLNHDAMYWYRQDPGQGLRLIYYSQIVNDFQKGDIAEGYSVSREKKESFPLTVTSAQKNPTAFYLCASSIGRDRGYGYTFGSGTRLTVV.

This clonotype occurred a few times. The rearrangement joins TRBV6-5 to TRBJ1-1; D is undetermined. This CDR3 has 11 residues. V gave up 0 bases and J gave up 5 bases, with 1 base separating them. Germline V gene data show CDR1 as MNHEY and CDR2 as SVGAGI. The CDR3 loop is CASSYSTEAFF. The CDR3 DNA follows: TGTGCCAGCAGTTACTCGACTGAAGCTTTCTTT.

The table lists this clonotype with many counts. The rearrangement uses TRBV29-1 and TRBJ2-1; D may match TRBD1 or TRBD2 (5 bases each). From germline, CDR1 is SQVTM and CDR2 ANQGSEA. Trimming removed 4 bases from V and 9 bases from J, with 19 bases in between. The CDR3 has 14 amino acids. The DNA for the CDR3 is TGCAGCGTTGTGGGGGACCTACGAGCAAGTGAGCAGTTCTTC. It specifies CSVVGDLRASEQFF.

This clonotype was found a few times. J is TRBJ2-3 and V is TRBV29-1; 9 nucleotides match TRBD1. The CDR3 spans 15 residues. Trimming took 3 bases from V and 2 from J; bases not matched to a gene: 6. Germline lookup yields CDR1 SQVTM and CDR2 ANQGSEA. The CDR3 reads CSVDPRDRVTDTQYF. The CDR3 DNA reads TGCAGCGTTGATCCCCGGGACAGGGTCACAGATACGCAGTATTTT.

To note about this clonotype: One end of the junction is discordant with germline, which a read error may explain. The CDR3 DNA reads as TGTGCCACCAGCGGAGAAGGACCGCGGCCAGGAGTTGCAGAGCAGTACTTC. Translated, it gives CATSGEGPRPGVAEQYF. V and J are TRBV15 and TRBJ2-7; no clear D. The CDR3 runs to 17 residues. Per the germline V gene, CDR1 is LNHNV and CDR2 is YYDKDF (reference sequence).

The rearrangement links TRBV4-1 to TRBJ1-5; 7 nucleotides match TRBD1. The CDR3 loop spans 15 amino acids. The germline V gene has CDR1 MGHRA and CDR2 YSYEKL. J was trimmed by 0 bases and V by 8 bases; bases with no gene match: 7. The CDR3 DNA reads as TGCGCCAGCTCAGGAGGGGGCCGTAGCAATCAGCCCCAGCATTTT. Translation: CASSGGGRSNQPQHF.

The chain has TRBV5-1 and TRBJ2-1; 8 bases map to TRBD1. This CDR3 comprises 14 residues. Losses at the gene ends were 2 bases for V and 7 bases for J; bases not matched to a gene: 5. CDR1 and CDR2 from the germline V gene are SGHRS and YFSETQ. Here the CDR3 DNA reads TGCGCCAGCAGCTTTGGACAGGGATTAAATGAGCAGTTCTTC. Its protein product is CASSFGQGLNEQFF.

As for this clonotype: An end of the junction does not agree with germline; a read error may underlie this. The chain combines TRBV6-1 with TRBJ2-7, with no clear D. This CDR3 region has 13 residues. Germline V gene sequence: CDR1 MNHNS, CDR2 SASEGT. DNA for the CDR3: TGTGGCAGCAGTCGAAAAACATGGCTCGAGCAGTACTTC. As protein: CGSSRKTWLEQYF.

This clonotype was counted many times. The chain combines TRBV5-1 with TRBJ2-7, with TRBD1 as a possible D gene (5 bases). Between the trimmed V and J ends, which lost 5 bases and 0 bases, there was a span of 18 bases. The CDR3 runs 16 residues. CDR1 is SGHRS and CDR2 is YFSETQ in the germline V gene. The CDR3 loop reads CASRSMAGPISYEQYF. The DNA of the CDR3 is TGCGCCAGCAGGTCGATGGCAGGGCCGATCTCCTACGAGCAGTACTTC. The full variable domain, with the rest looked up from reference TRBV5-1 and TRBJ2-7, is KAGVTQTPRYLIKTRGQQVTLSCSPISGHRSVSWYQQTPGQGLQFLFEYFSETQRNKGNFPGRFSGRQFSNSRSEMNVSTLELGDSALYLCASRSMAGPISYEQYFGPGTRLTVT.

This clonotype turned up a few times. V and J are TRBV20-1 and TRBJ2-3; the D gene is possibly TRBD2 (7 bases). Germline CDR1 DFQATT, CDR2 SNEGSKA (reference sequence). There are 14 residues in the CDR3. The V gene lost 6 bases and the J gene lost 3 bases, with 16 bases spanning the gap. CDR3 loop: CSAPDGGRTDTQYF. The CDR3 coding sequence is TGCAGTGCCCCCGACGGGGGGCGAACAGATACGCAGTATTTT.

The V call is TRBV5-6, the J call TRBJ2-3; 7 positions match TRBD1. With 2 bases clipped from V and 4 bases from J, the junction kept 13 bases outside the gene matches. The germline CDR1 and CDR2 sequences are SGHDT and YYEEEE. CDR3 length: 17 amino acids. CDR3 region: CASSFLGDRAAADTQYF. The DNA of the CDR3 is TGTGCCAGCAGCTTCCTAGGCGACAGGGCTGCGGCAGATACGCAGTATTTT. Based on the CDR3 plus reference TRBV5-6 and TRBJ2-3, the full variable domain is DAGVTQSPTHLIKTRGQQVTLRCSPKSGHDTVSWYQQALGQGPQFIFQYYEEEERQRGNFPDRFSGHQFPNYSSELNVNALLLGDSALYLCASSFLGDRAAADTQYFGPGTRLTVL.

This chain connects TRBV20-1 to TRBJ2-5; 9 bases are shared with TRBD1. After removal of 5 bases from V and 5 bases from J, the junction contained 9 bases not matched to a gene. This CDR3 comprises 14 residues. Germline-derived CDR1 and CDR2 are DFQATT and SNEGSKA (reference sequence). CDR3 sequence reads: CSAPLTGGRETQYF. CDR3 in DNA: TGCAGTGCTCCCCTGACAGGGGGTCGTGAGACCCAGTACTTC.

In its sample, this clonotype was seen a few times. The rearrangement joins TRBV4-2 to TRBJ2-7; D gene ambiguous. Deletions cut 1 base from V and 6 bases from J, with 4 bases between. The length of the CDR3 is 11 residues. Per the germline V gene, CDR1 is LGHNA and CDR2 is YNFKEQ. CDR3: CASSQGVEQYF. Here the CDR3 DNA reads TGTGCCAGCAGCCAAGGGGTCGAGCAGTACTTC.